The 23 T cell receptor beta chains below were found in one sample sequenced in a study of blood T cell repertoires in COVID-19. Sequencing was performed with immunoSEQ multiplex PCR; in TCRdb, only in-frame clones are kept and a portion is missing. Among about 280,000 clones listed, roughly 86% were seen once. The source material was peripheral blood. Receptor source: a woman in her 30s who had recovered from COVID-19.

The genes are TRBV4-1 and TRBJ1-1; TRBD1 aligns across 8 bases. The CDR3 is 16 amino acids. V gave up 4 bases and J gave up 1 base; unmatched junction bases: 8. CDR1 is MGHRA, CDR2 YSYEKL, per germline. CDR3 sequence reads: CASSPRQGLRNTEAFF. CDR3 nucleotide sequence: TGCGCCAGCAGCCCGCGACAGGGGCTCCGGAACACTGAAGCTTTCTTT.

The genes are TRBV12-3 or TRBV12-4 and TRBJ1-2, with D possibly being TRBD1 (6 bases). The ends were cut back, 6 bases at V and 8 bases at J, with 16 bases in the middle. This CDR3 region has 13 residues. This chain's CDR3 is CASSPTKGGGYTF. CDR3 nucleotides: TGTGCCAGCAGCCCGACTAAGGGGGGGGGCTACACCTTC.

The chain recombines TRBV7-8 with TRBJ2-7, with TRBD2 matching 9 bases. This CDR3 region has 16 residues. Germline CDR1 is SGHVS and CDR2 is FQNEAQ. The J segment lost 9 bases and the V segment lost 2 bases, leaving 14 bases of the junction unmatched. The CDR3 here is CASSLRIMKRGVSQYF. DNA of the CDR3: TGTGCCAGCAGCTTAAGAATCATGAAGCGGGGGGTTTCGCAGTACTTC.

This chain joins TRBV5-1 and TRBJ1-2; D is undetermined. This CDR3 has 14 residues. Germline V CDR1 and CDR2: SGHRS, YFSETQ. V lost 0 bases and J 4 bases, leaving 10 bases between the germline ends. This CDR3 is CASSLGLEGYGYTF. CDR3 sequence (DNA): TGCGCCAGCAGCTTGGGCTTGGAGGGCTATGGCTACACCTTC.

The V and J genes are TRBV19 and TRBJ2-3; perhaps TRBD2 as D (5 bases). V was trimmed by 6 bases and J by 0 bases, leaving 16 bases between them. Germline V lookup: CDR1 LNHDA, CDR2 SQIVND (reference sequence). This CDR3 has 16 amino acids. Here the CDR3 DNA reads TGTGCCAGTAGCATGAACGGGGTGCCTAGCACAGATACGCAGTATTTT. Residues: CASSMNGVPSTDTQYF.

The J gene is TRBJ2-5, the V gene TRBV28, with D perhaps matching TRBD2 (7 bases). V was pared by 0 bases and J by 2 bases, with 13 bases between. Per the germline V gene, CDR1 is MDHEN and CDR2 is SYDVKM. CDR3 size: 16 residues. CDR3 DNA sequence: TGTGCCAGCAGTTTATGCACACAGGGAGGGCAAGAGACCCAGTACTTC. Its translation: CASSLCTQGGQETQYF.

The genes are TRBV6-5 and TRBJ1-3, with D tentatively TRBD1 (5 bases). Looked up from germline, CDR1 is MNHEY and CDR2 is SVGAGI. V was shortened by 2 bases and J by 8 bases, with 13 bases between the two germline ends. The CDR3 sequence is 14 residues long. The CDR3 region is CASSYRGSRDTIYF. DNA of the CDR3: TGTGCCAGCAGTTACAGGGGCAGCCGAGACACCATATATTTT.

V is TRBV28 and J is TRBJ1-4; maybe TRBD1 (6 bases). The CDR3 has 14 amino acids. Germline loops: CDR1 MDHEN, CDR2 SYDVKM. Trimming cost V 4 bases and J 5 bases, with 11 bases left between them. The CDR3, as DNA: TGTGCCAGCAGTTCCTGGACAGAAAATGAAAAACTGTTTTTT. As protein: CASSSWTENEKLFF.

The CDR3: CASSFVKGANSPLHF. As DNA, the CDR3 is TGTGCCAGCAGCTTTGTGAAGGGAGCCAATTCACCCCTCCACTTT. This chain uses TRBV5-6 with TRBJ1-6, with D unresolved. Germline V CDR1 and CDR2: SGHDT, YYEEEE. The CDR3 consists of 15 residues. Trimming pared 2 bases from V and 7 bases from J, leaving 13 bases between.

The chain recombines TRBV5-6 with TRBJ1-5; D gene ambiguous. CDR3 size: 11 residues. Germline values: CDR1 SGHDT, CDR2 YYEEEE. Trimming cost V 2 bases and J 6 bases, with 3 bases left between them. In nucleotides, the CDR3 is TGTGCCAGCAGCTTAGCTCAGCCCCAGCATTTT. Its protein is CASSLAQPQHF.

This clone has just one count. The CDR3 sequence is CSAWTGADYGYTF. Here the CDR3 DNA reads TGCAGCGCCTGGACAGGGGCCGACTATGGCTACACCTTC. The chain uses TRBV29-1 and TRBJ1-2, with 9 bases matching TRBD1. With 7 bases clipped from V and 3 bases from J, the junction kept 6 bases outside the gene matches. Germline loops: CDR1 SQVTM, CDR2 ANQGSEA. The CDR3 consists of 13 residues.

The V and J genes are TRBV28 and TRBJ2-4, with TRBD1 as a possible D gene (7 bases). V dropped 7 bases and J dropped 5 bases, with 15 bases sitting between them. This CDR3 contains 14 residues. Germline values: CDR1 MDHEN, CDR2 SYDVKM. The CDR3 bases are TGTGCCAGCAATCCAGGGGGGCCTCAAAACATTCAGTACTTC. Amino acids: CASNPGGPQNIQYF. The variable domain in full, with the rest retrieved from reference TRBV28 and TRBJ2-4, is DVKVTQSSRYLVKRTGEKVFLECVQDMDHENMFWYRQDPGLGLRLIYFSYDVKMKEKGDIPEGYSVSREKKERFSLILESASTNQTSMYLCASNPGGPQNIQYFGAGTRLSVL.

The V and J genes are TRBV5-4 and TRBJ2-3; the D gene is possibly TRBD2 (6 bases). Between the trimmed V and J ends, which lost 2 bases and 6 bases, there was a span of 13 bases. This CDR3 is 14 amino acids long. CDR1 and CDR2 (germline): SGHNT, YYREEE (reference sequence). The CDR3 sequence is CASSFDAGIDTQYF. The CDR3 DNA is TGTGCCAGCAGCTTCGACGCGGGGATCGATACGCAGTATTTT.

V gene TRBV5-5 combines with J gene TRBJ1-1; D is perhaps TRBD1 (6 bases). The length of the CDR3 is 15 residues. Looked up from germline, CDR1 is SGHKS and CDR2 is YYEKEE (reference sequence). With 4 bases removed from V and 4 bases from J, the gap between germline ends came to 17 bases. The CDR3 bases are TGTGCCAGCAGCCAAGAACTTACAGGGTCCACTGAAGCTTTCTTT. It specifies CASSQELTGSTEAFF.

This clone has more than one count but fewer than ten. Other DNA sequences in this specimen translate into the identical CDR3. The J gene is TRBJ1-2, the V gene TRBV12-3 or TRBV12-4, with D tentatively TRBD1 (5 bases). V lost 1 base and J lost 7, with 10 bases in between. This CDR3 contains 13 residues. DNA of the CDR3: TGTGCCAGCAGTTTAGTCAGGGAGGGTGGCTACACCTTC. It yields the protein CASSLVREGGYTF.

The chain uses TRBV6-6 and TRBJ1-2; the D is unclear. CDR3 length: 16 residues. V was cut by 3 bases and J by 5 bases, with 19 bases left in between. CDR1 is MNHNY, CDR2 SVGAGI, per germline (reference sequence). CDR3 DNA: TGTGCCAGCAGTTATGATCCTACAGCCCCCCTATATGGCTACACCTTC. Translated, it gives CASSYDPTAPLYGYTF.

V is TRBV7-9 and J is TRBJ1-1; 9 bases match TRBD1. Germline lookup yields CDR1 SEHNR and CDR2 FQNEAQ (reference sequence). J was trimmed by 5 bases and V by 5 bases; bases with no gene match: 6. CDR3 length equals 14 residues. The CDR3 DNA follows: TGTGCCAGCAGCACACAGGGGGCAAGTACTGAAGCTTTCTTT. It encodes CASSTQGASTEAFF.

There are a few counts of this clone. The chain joins TRBV2 to TRBJ2-7, with 9 bases fitting TRBD2. The V segment lost 2 bases and the J segment 1 base; nucleotides outside the gene matches: 3. Germline-derived CDR1 and CDR2 are SNHLY and FYNNEI. This CDR3 has 15 residues. In DNA form, the CDR3 reads TGTGCCAGCAGTGAATCGGGACTAGCTTCCTACGAGCAGTACTTC. The encoded protein is CASSESGLASYEQYF. The variable domain in full, completed from reference TRBV2 and TRBJ2-7, reads EPEVTQTPSHQVTQMGQEVILRCVPISNHLYFYWYRQILGQKVEFLVSFYNNEISEKSEIFDDQFSVERPDGSNFTLKIRSTKLEDSAMYFCASSESGLASYEQYFGPGTRLTVT.

The V and J genes are TRBV20-1 and TRBJ2-7; D is undetermined. V lost 3 bases to trimming and J lost 4 bases, with 7 bases between them. CDR3 length: 11 amino acids. Per the germline V gene, CDR1 is DFQATT and CDR2 is SNEGSKA (reference sequence). CDR3 sequence (DNA): TGCAGTGCTAGGTGGCGGTACGAGCAGTACTTC. This sequence encodes CSARWRYEQYF.

The gene calls are TRBV5-1 and TRBJ1-2, with 8 positions matching TRBD1. Germline V gene data show CDR1 as SGHRS and CDR2 as YFSETQ. V gave up 0 bases and J gave up 2 bases; unmatched junction bases: 9. This CDR3 has 17 residues. CDR3 nucleotides: TGCGCCAGCAGCTTGGGTCGGACAGGGCATGAAAACTATGGCTACACCTTC. Its translation: CASSLGRTGHENYGYTF.

This clone is a singleton in its sample. The J gene is TRBJ1-1, the V gene TRBV7-9; a possible D gene is TRBD1 (5 bases). V was cut by 2 bases and J by 0 bases, with 10 bases left in between. This CDR3 has 15 amino acids. The germline gives CDR1 SEHNR, CDR2 FQNEAQ (reference sequence). The CDR3 coding sequence is TGTGCCAGCAGCTTATCCACAGGAATGAACACTGAAGCTTTCTTT. It codes for CASSLSTGMNTEAFF.

This clone was seen a handful of times. DNA of the CDR3: TGCGCCAGCAGCCAGACAGGGGGGCTTTCACCCCTCCACTTT. It specifies CASSQTGGLSPLHF. V usage is TRBV4-3 and J usage is TRBJ1-6, with 9 bases fitting TRBD1. V lost 3 bases, J lost 9 bases, and 3 bases stayed unmatched. The CDR3 has 14 amino acids. Germline assignment: CDR1 LGHNA and CDR2 YSLEER.

In regard to this clone: Other nucleotide sequences in the sample specify the same CDR3. The V call is TRBV19, the J call TRBJ2-7; 8 nucleotides agree with TRBD1. The CDR3 runs 15 residues. V gave up 4 bases and J gave up 4 bases; unmatched junction bases: 9. Germline V lookup: CDR1 LNHDA, CDR2 SQIVND (reference sequence). The CDR3 coding sequence is TGTGCCAGTAGTACCGGGACAGGCCTTGGGTACGAGCAGTACTTC. Translation: CASSTGTGLGYEQYF.